This record looks at one T cell receptor (beta chain) sequence and its context. These data come from a study of blood T cell repertoires in COVID-19. The assay was immunoSEQ multiplex PCR, and TCRdb's table has in-frame clones only and misses some. The table includes about 360,000 clones, around nine tenths detected once. The CDR3 consists of 15 residues. Germline V gene sequence: CDR1 SGHKS, CDR2 YYEKEE (reference sequence). The V end was cut by 1 base, the J end by 2 bases, with 13 bases between. Source material: peripheral blood. The chain uses TRBV5-5 and TRBJ2-7, with D perhaps matching TRBD1 (6 bases). This TCR came from a woman in her sixties or seventies with COVID-19, enrolled during active disease. CDR3 sequence: CASSLYGTQTYEQYF. The CDR3 DNA reads as TGTGCCAGCAGCTTGTACGGGACACAGACCTACGAGCAGTACTTC.